This TCR beta chain was sequenced during a study of T cells in Graves' hyperthyroidism and ophthalmopathy. Amplification of TCR beta CDR3 regions was performed using RNA transcripts as template. The TCR CDR3 was amplified in a first-round RT-PCR using the HTBI primer set. TCRdb reprocessed the multiplex PCR reads via MiXCR and lists one record per CDR3 protein. Seen here are hundreds of thousands of distinct CDR3 sequences, 15% to 19% observed once, and the top ten hold 7.5% to 8%. Many counts were recorded for this clonotype. What it recognizes is unknown. Study results and limitations: Ophthalmopathy stood apart from stable hyperthyroidism in a 13 V-J model. Ophthalmopathy was identified by the model a median 6.5 months ahead of onset.

Trimming stripped 7 bases from V and 3 bases from J, with 12 bases between. Germline V CDR1 and CDR2: WSHSY, SAAADI. This CDR3 contains 13 residues. The sequenced sample was blood. The V call is TRBV10-2, the J call TRBJ1-1; D ambiguous. This clonotype originated in a woman aged 18-29 years with Graves' hyperthyroidism. The CDR3 sequence is CASTPESYTEAFF. The CDR3 DNA reads TGCGCCAGCACCCCAGAGAGCTACACTGAAGCTTTCTTT.